These 13 T cell receptor beta chains were all obtained from the same sample, sequenced in a study of PD-1 blockade in mismatch repair-deficient tumors. Produced via immunoSEQ multiplex PCR; TCRdb's table is partial and in-frame only. The sample has about 100,000 clones; 70% to 85% are singletons. Sequences were derived from peripheral blood, sampled roughly 35 weeks after starting pembrolizumab. All receptors derive from an adult with mismatch repair-deficient cancer.

The V call is TRBV7-9, the J call TRBJ2-3, with 10 nucleotides matching TRBD2. There are 13 residues in the CDR3. Germline V CDR1 and CDR2: SEHNR, FQNEAQ (reference sequence). Trimming at V came to 5 bases and at J to 8 bases, leaving 4 bases not matched to a gene. CDR3 bases: TGTGCCAGCAGCCCCCAGCGGGAGGGTACGCAGTATTTT. Amino acids: CASSPQREGTQYF.

The chain combines TRBV5-1 with TRBJ1-1, with 10 bases aligning to TRBD1. V dropped 4 bases and J dropped 6; count of bases not matched to a gene: 0. Germline V gene sequence: CDR1 SGHRS, CDR2 YFSETQ. The CDR3 runs 12 residues. The DNA of the CDR3 is TGCGCCAGCAGCGGACAGGGGGCTGAAGCTTTCTTT. Residues: CASSGQGAEAFF.

The chain employs TRBV30 and TRBJ2-2; unclear D gene. V lost 2 bases and J 6 bases, leaving 10 bases between the germline ends. The CDR3 is 13 amino acids. Looked up from germline, CDR1 is GTSNPN and CDR2 is SVGIG (reference sequence). This CDR3 is CAWSNRGAGELFF. The DNA of the CDR3 is TGTGCCTGGAGTAACCGTGGGGCCGGGGAGCTGTTTTTT.

The J gene is TRBJ1-1, the V gene TRBV13; a possible D gene is TRBD1 (6 bases). The CDR3 is 16 amino acids. With 3 bases removed from V and 10 bases from J, the gap between germline ends came to 24 bases. CDR1 is PRHDT and CDR2 is FYEKMQ in the germline V gene (reference sequence). The CDR3 DNA sequence: TGTGCCAGCAGCTTGTTAGTAATCCGGGACAACGGGAGAGCTTTCTTT. Amino acid sequence: CASSLLVIRDNGRAFF.

This clone was found many times. The V call is TRBV25-1, the J call TRBJ2-1, with D uncertain. Per the germline V gene, CDR1 is MGHDK and CDR2 is SYGVNS. This CDR3 is 12 amino acids long. Trimming took 1 base from V and 15 from J, leaving 13 bases between them. The CDR3 DNA reads as TGTGCCAGCAGTGAATCGTCCTCCAACCGGTTCTTC. Its translation: CASSESSSNRFF.

The rearrangement joins TRBV7-9 to TRBJ1-2; D may be TRBD1 (6 bases). Germline V lookup: CDR1 SEHNR, CDR2 FQNEAQ (reference sequence). The CDR3 length is 15 residues. V dropped 5 bases and J dropped 2 bases, with 15 bases sitting between them. Here the CDR3 DNA reads TGTGCCAGCAGCCGCAGCGGGGGGCGGAACTATGGCTACACCTTC. It is translated as CASSRSGGRNYGYTF.

The rearrangement uses TRBV19 and TRBJ1-2; no clear D. V was clipped by 7 bases and J by 0 bases, with 15 bases between them. From germline, CDR1 is LNHDA and CDR2 SQIVND (reference sequence). This CDR3 is built from 15 residues. The CDR3 region has the DNA TGTGCCAGTAAAAGCACACACTACTCTAACTATGGCTACACCTTC. Translated: CASKSTHYSNYGYTF.

In its sample, this clone was seen a few times. V and J are TRBV25-1 and TRBJ1-5; D gene ambiguous. V was shortened by 5 bases and J by 5 bases, with 13 bases between the two germline ends. Germline CDR1 MGHDK, CDR2 SYGVNS. CDR3 length: 14 amino acids. CDR3 DNA: TGTGCCAGCAGTCCCCCCGAGCGGGATCAGCCCCAGCATTTT. Protein: CASSPPERDQPQHF.

The chain links TRBV27 to TRBJ1-2, with 7 bases that match TRBD1. CDR1 MNHEY and CDR2 SMNVEV come from the germline V gene (reference sequence). The CDR3 is 14 residues long. Trimming cost V 2 bases and J 8 bases; bases outside gene matches: 8. CDR3 sequence (DNA): TGTGCCAGCAGTTTAGGGAGACAGGGTTACGGCTACACCTTC. Translating gives CASSLGRQGYGYTF.

The chain employs TRBV30 and TRBJ1-3; D call uncertain. From germline, CDR1 is GTSNPN and CDR2 SVGIG (reference sequence). Trimming left V 1 base short and J 1 base short, with 11 bases between. The CDR3 length is 15 residues. This chain's CDR3 is CAWSATVKSGNTIYF. The CDR3 coding sequence is TGTGCCTGGAGTGCCACAGTAAAATCTGGAAACACCATATATTTT.

Worth noting for this clone: This CDR3 is also generated by other DNA sequences in the sample. The chain recombines TRBV5-1 with TRBJ1-1, with 7 bases that match TRBD1. V trimming: 1 base; J trimming: 0 bases; junction bases outside the gene matches: 0. Germline values: CDR1 SGHRS, CDR2 YFSETQ. The CDR3 loop spans 14 amino acids. DNA for the CDR3: TGCGCCAGCAGCTTGACAGGGGTGAACACTGAAGCTTTCTTT. This encodes CASSLTGVNTEAFF.

The gene calls are TRBV6-4 and TRBJ1-1, with D maybe TRBD1 (6 bases). Germline V gene data show CDR1 as MRHNA and CDR2 as SNTAGT. The CDR3 totals 14 residues. Between the trimmed V and J ends, which lost 6 bases and 0 bases, there was a span of 11 bases. The CDR3 DNA is TGTGCCAGCAGAAGGACAGAGATGAACACTGAAGCTTTCTTT. Translated, it gives CASRRTEMNTEAFF.

The chain is built from TRBV27 and TRBJ2-7; D remains ambiguous. The V end lost 5 bases, the J end lost 9 bases, and 20 bases lay between the germline ends. Germline V gives CDR1 MNHEY, CDR2 SMNVEV (reference sequence). This CDR3 comprises 14 residues. CDR3 amino acids: CASSGALDQIGQYF. CDR3 coding DNA: TGTGCCAGCAGTGGTGCCCTGGACCAAATTGGGCAGTACTTC.